The entry that follows covers one T cell receptor beta chain sequence. In the source study's methods: Reference gene primer amplification gave estimated nucleated cell counts. Method: immunoSEQ multiplex PCR; TCRdb's copy keeps in-frame clones and lacks some. From that table come the V and J calls and clone size; the DNA was used to work out D and trimming. The sample carries 50,000 to 60,000 clones, 88% recorded once. The record originates from a study of blood T cell repertoires in COVID-19. Overall study: COVID-19 samples collected from the United States, Italy and Spain covered acute and convalescent phases. PBMCs, B-cell-depleted T cells, or T cells were the source of the cDNA or gDNA that made up the material.

What was sequenced was peripheral blood. The origin of this receptor is a man in his 60s with active COVID-19.

The CDR3 sequence is CASSEQGAQTEAFF. CDR3 DNA sequence: TGTGCCAGCAGTGAACAGGGGGCGCAGACTGAAGCTTTCTTT. The chain is built from TRBV6-1 and TRBJ1-1; 8 bases line up with TRBD1. The CDR3 covers 14 residues. CDR1 and CDR2 (germline): MNHNS, SASEGT. Trimming took 2 bases from V and 5 from J; bases not matched to a gene: 4.